These 19 T cell receptor beta chains were all obtained from the same sample, sequenced in a study of blood T cell repertoires in COVID-19. The data were produced by immunoSEQ multiplex PCR, yet TCRdb's version contains in-frame clones alone and is incomplete. The sample shows fewer than 400,000 clones, around 88% of them seen only once. Sequencing was done on a sample of peripheral blood. Receptor source: a man younger than 45 with active or convalescent COVID-19.

This chain links TRBV4-2 with TRBJ2-7, with a tentative D call TRBD1 (6 bases). V was clipped by 2 bases and J by 5 bases, with 13 bases between them. The CDR3 length is 14 residues. Per germline, CDR1 LGHNA and CDR2 YNFKEQ. CDR3 nucleotides: TGTGCCAGCAGCCAACCACGGTCAGGGGACGAGCAGTACTTC. This translates into CASSQPRSGDEQYF.

This clone showed up just once. The chain combines TRBV14 with TRBJ2-7, with TRBD2 matching 8 bases. This CDR3 is 13 amino acids long. Trimming took 1 base from V and 6 from J; bases not matched to a gene: 2. The V gene's germline CDR1 is SGHDN and CDR2 FVKESK. In DNA form, the CDR3 reads TGTGCCAGCAGCCAAGTTCGGGGGGGCGAGCAGTACTTC. It encodes CASSQVRGGEQYF.

This clone was counted a few times. This chain's CDR3 is CASSSWDRDNYGYTF. CDR3 nucleotides: TGCGCCAGCAGTTCCTGGGACAGGGATAACTATGGCTACACCTTC. The J gene is TRBJ1-2, the V gene TRBV5-1; 9 nucleotides align to TRBD1. The CDR3 extends over 15 amino acids. J was trimmed by 1 base and V by 5 bases; bases with no gene match: 6. Germline CDR1 SGHRS, CDR2 YFSETQ.

The V and J genes are TRBV2 and TRBJ1-2; D not resolved. CDR1 is SNHLY and CDR2 is FYNNEI in the germline V gene. The CDR3 is made up of 12 amino acids. V lost 7 bases and J 4 bases, leaving 10 bases between the germline ends. The CDR3 nucleotides read TGTGCCAGCACGGGATTGCTCTATGGCTACACCTTC. Amino acids: CASTGLLYGYTF.

This clone has just one count. The genes are TRBV4-2 and TRBJ2-7; D is possibly TRBD2 (6 bases). Trimming removed 2 bases from V and 0 bases from J, with 14 bases in between. The germline gives CDR1 LGHNA, CDR2 YNFKEQ. The length of the CDR3 is 16 residues. CDR3 amino acids: CASSQSASAVSYEQYF. DNA of the CDR3: TGTGCCAGCAGCCAATCAGCTAGCGCGGTCTCCTACGAGCAGTACTTC.

The V and J genes are TRBV11-2 and TRBJ2-1, with D uncertain. The CDR3 loop spans 12 amino acids. Germline V CDR1 and CDR2: SGHAT, FQNNGV. V gave up 5 bases and J gave up 7 bases, with 9 bases separating them. The CDR3 sequence is CASSPLGNEQFF. DNA of the CDR3: TGTGCCAGCAGCCCCCTCGGGAATGAGCAGTTCTTC.

The rearrangement uses TRBV27 and TRBJ2-7, with TRBD1 as a possible D gene (6 bases). CDR1 is MNHEY, CDR2 SMNVEV, per germline (reference sequence). This CDR3 spans 13 amino acids. Trimming took off 10 bases at V and 6 bases at J, with 19 bases between the two ends. The CDR3 DNA is TGTGCCACCTCGTGGGGCAGGGGAGCCGAGCAGTACTTC. Its translation: CATSWGRGAEQYF.

The rearrangement uses TRBV7-9 and TRBJ2-3, with 9 positions matching TRBD2. V was pared by 4 bases and J by 2 bases, with 16 bases of the junction left unmatched. This CDR3 is built from 19 residues. CDR1 and CDR2 from the germline V gene are SEHNR and FQNEAQ (reference sequence). In nucleotides, the CDR3 is TGTGCCAGCAGCTATACAGGGGATAGCGCGGGAGGGGTCACAGATACGCAGTATTTT. Protein product: CASSYTGDSAGGVTDTQYF.

The chain joins TRBV10-3 to TRBJ2-1; TRBD1 might be the D (5 bases). The V end was cut by 3 bases, the J end by 8 bases, with 8 bases between. Germline loops: CDR1 ENHRY, CDR2 SYGVKD. This CDR3 region has 12 residues. This CDR3 is CAISDRVDEQFF. Here the CDR3 DNA reads TGTGCCATCAGTGACAGGGTCGATGAGCAGTTCTTC.

The genes are TRBV28 and TRBJ2-7, with 9 bases that match TRBD2. Germline V CDR1 and CDR2: MDHEN, SYDVKM. The CDR3 loop spans 16 amino acids. V gave up 6 bases and J gave up 2 bases; unmatched junction bases: 11. The CDR3 is CASRLAGVLRPYEQYF. The CDR3 DNA reads as TGTGCCAGCAGGTTAGCGGGAGTGTTGAGACCCTACGAGCAGTACTTC. Full variable domain (remainder filled in from reference TRBV28 and TRBJ2-7): DVKVTQSSRYLVKRTGEKVFLECVQDMDHENMFWYRQDPGLGLRLIYFSYDVKMKEKGDIPEGYSVSREKKERFSLILESASTNQTSMYLCASRLAGVLRPYEQYFGPGTRLTVT.

This clone was recorded only once. This chain connects TRBV5-1 to TRBJ2-3; D might be TRBD2 (7 bases). This CDR3 spans 14 amino acids. Germline V gene data show CDR1 as SGHRS and CDR2 as YFSETQ. V was clipped by 7 bases and J by 0 bases, with 12 bases between them. In nucleotides, the CDR3 is TGCGCCAGCGCCGGGGGGCCGAGCACAGATACGCAGTATTTT. Translated: CASAGGPSTDTQYF.

A word on this clone: The junction does not match germline at one end; this may be a read error. The chain has TRBV6-5 and TRBJ1-1; 8 bases align to TRBD1. The germline V gene encodes CDR1 MNHEY and CDR2 SVGAGI. CDR3 length equals 14 residues. The CDR3 reads CSSSRGTGGTEAFF. The CDR3 DNA reads TGTTCCAGCAGTCGAGGGACAGGTGGCACTGAAGCTTTCTTT.

The gene calls are TRBV4-2 and TRBJ2-7; D is ambiguous. The V and J ends lost 0 bases and 3 bases respectively, with 9 bases between them. Germline CDR1 reads LGHNA; CDR2 reads YNFKEQ. The CDR3 loop spans 14 amino acids. The CDR3 DNA follows: TGTGCCAGCAGCCAAGAGCGGAGCTTCTACGAGCAGTACTTC. Translating gives CASSQERSFYEQYF.

In this sample, this clone turned up once. An end of the junction differs from the germline gene, which may be a read error. The rearrangement uses TRBV28 and TRBJ1-5; 7 bases line up with TRBD1. Germline-derived CDR1 and CDR2 are MDHEN and SYDVKM. The CDR3 is 17 residues long. Here the CDR3 reads CASSLWSHDRANQPQHF. The CDR3 DNA is TGTGCCAGCAGCTTATGGTCCCACGACAGGGCCAATCAGCCCCAGCATTTT.

The V call is TRBV27, the J call TRBJ2-1; D is possibly TRBD2 (6 bases). In germline, CDR1 is MNHEY, CDR2 SMNVEV (reference sequence). V dropped 5 bases and J dropped 1 base, with 9 bases sitting between them. The length of the CDR3 is 14 residues. The CDR3 spells CASSLAPSYNEQFF. For the CDR3, the DNA is TGTGCCAGCAGTCTAGCGCCATCCTACAATGAGCAGTTCTTC.

This clone was recorded only once. V gene TRBV5-1 combines with J gene TRBJ2-2; D may be TRBD2 (6 bases). V was shortened by 2 bases and J by 5 bases, with 13 bases between the two germline ends. The CDR3 covers 15 residues. Looked up from germline, CDR1 is SGHRS and CDR2 is YFSETQ. CDR3 sequence: CASSLGGILTGELFF. CDR3 in DNA: TGCGCCAGCAGCTTAGGCGGGATCCTGACCGGGGAGCTGTTTTTT. Full variable domain (remainder filled in from reference TRBV5-1 and TRBJ2-2): KAGVTQTPRYLIKTRGQQVTLSCSPISGHRSVSWYQQTPGQGLQFLFEYFSETQRNKGNFPGRFSGRQFSNSRSEMNVSTLELGDSALYLCASSLGGILTGELFFGEGSRLTVL.

Comment on this clone: This sample includes further DNA sequences coding for the same CDR3. This chain joins TRBV27 and TRBJ1-6, with D possibly being TRBD1 (6 bases). Germline CDR1 is MNHEY and CDR2 is SMNVEV (reference sequence). Trimming removed 0 bases at V and 8 bases at J, with 8 bases between. The CDR3 is made up of 14 amino acids. The CDR3 region has the DNA TGTGCCAGCAGTTTATCCAGGGGTGATTCACCCCTCCACTTT. Amino acid sequence: CASSLSRGDSPLHF.

The chain recombines TRBV20-1 with TRBJ2-1; 9 bases are a match to TRBD2. The CDR3 contains 13 residues. Germline V lookup: CDR1 DFQATT, CDR2 SNEGSKA (reference sequence). The V segment lost 3 bases and the J segment 7 bases; nucleotides outside the gene matches: 4. This chain's CDR3 is CSASSGRVNEQFF. CDR3 coding DNA: TGCAGTGCTAGTAGCGGGAGAGTAAATGAGCAGTTCTTC.

The V gene is TRBV7-8, the J gene TRBJ1-4; a possible D gene is TRBD1 (5 bases). CDR3 length: 16 amino acids. CDR1 is SGHVS and CDR2 is FQNEAQ in the germline V gene. V was trimmed by 7 bases and J by 4 bases, leaving 19 bases between them. The CDR3 region is CASNLGGTGLNEKLFF. Written as DNA, the CDR3 is TGTGCCAGCAATCTAGGCGGGACGGGGCTTAATGAAAAACTGTTTTTT.